What follows is one TCR beta chain and its context. The authors' processing: The assay estimated nucleated cells by amplifying reference gene primers. Method: immunoSEQ multiplex PCR; TCRdb's copy keeps in-frame clones and lacks some. The DNA was the basis for D and trimming; V, J and clone size are from that table. This sample has tens of thousands of clones; about 83% occur once, and the top ten carry around 5.7%. These data originate in a study of blood T cell repertoires in COVID-19. Study-wide context: Acute and convalescent COVID-19 samples came from the United States, Italy and Spain. T cells, B-cell-depleted T cells, or PBMCs supplied cDNA or gDNA.

The V and J ends lost 0 bases and 3 bases respectively, with 5 bases between them. The CDR3 is made up of 13 amino acids. Sequencing input: peripheral blood. The source is a woman older than 75 with acute or convalescent COVID-19. V usage is TRBV12-3 or TRBV12-4 and J usage is TRBJ1-1; the D gene is possibly TRBD1 (5 bases). This CDR3 is CASSLAGDTEAFF. The DNA for the CDR3 is TGTGCCAGCAGTTTAGCAGGGGACACTGAAGCTTTCTTT.